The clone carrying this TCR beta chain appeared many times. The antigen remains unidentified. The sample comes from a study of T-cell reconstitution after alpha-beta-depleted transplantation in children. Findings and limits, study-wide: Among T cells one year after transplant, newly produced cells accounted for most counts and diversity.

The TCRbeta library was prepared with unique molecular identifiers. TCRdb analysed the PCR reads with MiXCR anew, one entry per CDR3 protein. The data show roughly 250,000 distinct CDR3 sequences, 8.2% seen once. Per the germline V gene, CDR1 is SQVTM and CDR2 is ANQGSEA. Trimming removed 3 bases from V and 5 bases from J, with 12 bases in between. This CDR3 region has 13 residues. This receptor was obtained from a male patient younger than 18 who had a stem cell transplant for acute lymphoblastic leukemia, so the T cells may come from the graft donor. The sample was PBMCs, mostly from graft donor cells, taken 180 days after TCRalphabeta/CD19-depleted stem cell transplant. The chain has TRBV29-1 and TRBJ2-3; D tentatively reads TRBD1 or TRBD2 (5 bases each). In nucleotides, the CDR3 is TGCAGCGTTGATCAGGGAGATGGAGATACGCAGTATTTT. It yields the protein CSVDQGDGDTQYF.